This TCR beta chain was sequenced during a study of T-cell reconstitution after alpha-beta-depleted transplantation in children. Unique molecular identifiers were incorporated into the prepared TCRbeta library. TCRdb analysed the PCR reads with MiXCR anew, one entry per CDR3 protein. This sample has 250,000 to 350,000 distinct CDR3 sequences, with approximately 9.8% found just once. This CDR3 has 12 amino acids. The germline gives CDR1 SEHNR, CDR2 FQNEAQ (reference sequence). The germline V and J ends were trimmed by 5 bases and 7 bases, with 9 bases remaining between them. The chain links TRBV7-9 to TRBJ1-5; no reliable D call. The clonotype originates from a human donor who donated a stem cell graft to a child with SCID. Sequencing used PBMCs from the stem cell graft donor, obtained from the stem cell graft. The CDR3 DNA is TGTGCCAGCAGCCCCTGGGGACAGCCCCAGCATTTT. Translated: CASSPWGQPQHF.